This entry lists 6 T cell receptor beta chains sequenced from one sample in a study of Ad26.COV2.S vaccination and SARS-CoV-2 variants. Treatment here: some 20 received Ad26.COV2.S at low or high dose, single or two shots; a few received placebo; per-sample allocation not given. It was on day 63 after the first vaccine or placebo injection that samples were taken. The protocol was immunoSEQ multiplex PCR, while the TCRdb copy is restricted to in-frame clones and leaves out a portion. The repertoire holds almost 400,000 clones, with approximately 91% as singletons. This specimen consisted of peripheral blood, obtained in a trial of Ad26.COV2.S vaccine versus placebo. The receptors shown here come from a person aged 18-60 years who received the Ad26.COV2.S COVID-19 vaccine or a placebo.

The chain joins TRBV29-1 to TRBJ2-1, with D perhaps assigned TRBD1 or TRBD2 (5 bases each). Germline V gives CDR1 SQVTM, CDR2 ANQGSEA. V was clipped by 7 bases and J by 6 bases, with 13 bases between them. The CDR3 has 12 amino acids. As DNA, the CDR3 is TGCAGCGGGGTCGGGGCCCCCAATGAGCAGTTCTTC. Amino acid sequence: CSGVGAPNEQFF.

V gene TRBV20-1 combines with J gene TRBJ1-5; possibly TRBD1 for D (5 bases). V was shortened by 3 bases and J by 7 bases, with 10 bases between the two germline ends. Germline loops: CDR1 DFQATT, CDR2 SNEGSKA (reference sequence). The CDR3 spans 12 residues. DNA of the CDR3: TGCAGTGCTAGTTTGGGGCGGCAGCCCCAGCATTTT. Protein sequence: CSASLGRQPQHF.

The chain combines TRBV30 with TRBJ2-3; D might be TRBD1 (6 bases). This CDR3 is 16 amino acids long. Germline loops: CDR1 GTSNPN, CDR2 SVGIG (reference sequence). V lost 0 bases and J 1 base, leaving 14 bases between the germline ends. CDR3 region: CAWSVMGAPGTDTQYF. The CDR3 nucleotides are TGTGCCTGGAGTGTAATGGGGGCGCCCGGCACAGATACGCAGTATTTT.

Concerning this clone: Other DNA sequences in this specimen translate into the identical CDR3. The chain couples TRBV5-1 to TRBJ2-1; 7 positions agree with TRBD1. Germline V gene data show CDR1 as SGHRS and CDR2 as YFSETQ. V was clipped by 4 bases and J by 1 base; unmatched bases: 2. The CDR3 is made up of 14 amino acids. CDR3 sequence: CASSRDSSYNEQFF. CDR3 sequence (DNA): TGCGCCAGCAGCCGGGACAGTTCCTACAATGAGCAGTTCTTC.

The CDR3 DNA reads TGTGCCAGCAGTACTCTCGGGGCGTCTGGAGAGACCCAGTACTTC. It specifies CASSTLGASGETQYF. The chain joins TRBV6-5 to TRBJ2-5, with D perhaps TRBD1 or TRBD2 (5 bases each). Germline assignment: CDR1 MNHEY and CDR2 SVGAGI. Trimming pared 5 bases from V and 4 bases from J, leaving 17 bases between. This CDR3 spans 15 amino acids.

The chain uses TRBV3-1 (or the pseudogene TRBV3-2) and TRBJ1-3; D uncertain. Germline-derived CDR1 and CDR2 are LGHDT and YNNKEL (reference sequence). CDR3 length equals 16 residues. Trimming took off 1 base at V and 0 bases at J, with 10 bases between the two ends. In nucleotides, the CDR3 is TGTGCCAGCAGCCAAGGAGGATCGGACTCTGGAAACACCATATATTTT. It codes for CASSQGGSDSGNTIYF.